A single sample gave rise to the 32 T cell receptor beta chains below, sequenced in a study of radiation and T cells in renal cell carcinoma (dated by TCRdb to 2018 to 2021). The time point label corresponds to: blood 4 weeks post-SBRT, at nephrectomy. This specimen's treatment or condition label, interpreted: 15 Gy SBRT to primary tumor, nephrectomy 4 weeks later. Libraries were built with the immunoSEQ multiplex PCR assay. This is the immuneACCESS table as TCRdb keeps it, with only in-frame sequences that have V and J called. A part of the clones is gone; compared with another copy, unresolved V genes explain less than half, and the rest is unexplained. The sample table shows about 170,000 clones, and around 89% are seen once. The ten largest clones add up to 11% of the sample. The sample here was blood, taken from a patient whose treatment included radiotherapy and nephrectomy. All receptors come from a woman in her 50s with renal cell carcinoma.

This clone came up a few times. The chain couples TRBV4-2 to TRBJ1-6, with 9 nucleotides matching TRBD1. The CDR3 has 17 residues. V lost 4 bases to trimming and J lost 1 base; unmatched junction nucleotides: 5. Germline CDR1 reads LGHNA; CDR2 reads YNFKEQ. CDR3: CASSPRTGASYNSPLHF. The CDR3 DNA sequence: TGTGCCAGCAGCCCCAGGACAGGGGCGTCCTATAATTCACCCCTCCACTTT.

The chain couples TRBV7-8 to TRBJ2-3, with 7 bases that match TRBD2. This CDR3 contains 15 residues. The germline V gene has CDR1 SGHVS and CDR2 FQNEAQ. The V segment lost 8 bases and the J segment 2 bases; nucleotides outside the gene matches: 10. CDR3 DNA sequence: TGTGCCAGCGGCCCCAGCGGGGACTACACAGATACGCAGTATTTT. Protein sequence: CASGPSGDYTDTQYF.

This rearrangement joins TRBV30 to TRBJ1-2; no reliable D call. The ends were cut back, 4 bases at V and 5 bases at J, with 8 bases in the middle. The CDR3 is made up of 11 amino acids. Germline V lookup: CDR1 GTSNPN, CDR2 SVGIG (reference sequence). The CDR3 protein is CAWNWEYGYTF. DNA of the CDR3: TGTGCCTGGAATTGGGAGTATGGCTACACCTTC.

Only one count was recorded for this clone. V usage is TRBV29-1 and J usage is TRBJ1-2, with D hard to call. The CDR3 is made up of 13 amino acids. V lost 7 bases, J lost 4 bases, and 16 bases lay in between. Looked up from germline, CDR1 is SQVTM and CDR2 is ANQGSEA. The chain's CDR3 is CSARTRAGYGYTF. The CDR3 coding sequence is TGCAGCGCCAGAACTCGCGCCGGCTATGGCTACACCTTC.

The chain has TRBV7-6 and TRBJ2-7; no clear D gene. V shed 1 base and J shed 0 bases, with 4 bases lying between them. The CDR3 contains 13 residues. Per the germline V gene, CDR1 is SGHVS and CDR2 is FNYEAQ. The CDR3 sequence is CASSLEDSYEQYF. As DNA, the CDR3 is TGTGCCAGCAGCTTAGAGGACTCCTACGAGCAGTACTTC.

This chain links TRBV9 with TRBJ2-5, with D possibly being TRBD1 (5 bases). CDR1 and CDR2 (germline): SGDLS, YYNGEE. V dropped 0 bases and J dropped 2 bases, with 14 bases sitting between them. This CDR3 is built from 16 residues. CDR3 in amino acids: CASSVGTGVGQETQYF. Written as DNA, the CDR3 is TGTGCCAGCAGCGTAGGTACAGGTGTTGGTCAAGAGACCCAGTACTTC.

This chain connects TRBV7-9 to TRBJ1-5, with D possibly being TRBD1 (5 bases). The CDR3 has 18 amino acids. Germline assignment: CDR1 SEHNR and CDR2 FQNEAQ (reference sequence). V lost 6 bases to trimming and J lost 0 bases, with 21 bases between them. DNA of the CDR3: TGTGCCAGCAGTCACCCCGGGACGACAACCCTTAGCAATCAGCCCCAGCATTTT. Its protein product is CASSHPGTTTLSNQPQHF.

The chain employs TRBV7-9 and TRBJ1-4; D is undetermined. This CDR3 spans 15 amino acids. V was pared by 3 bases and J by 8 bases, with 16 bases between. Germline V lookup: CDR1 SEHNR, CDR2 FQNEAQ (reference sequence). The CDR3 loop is CASSFFETKDEKLFF. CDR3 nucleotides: TGTGCCAGCAGCTTTTTCGAGACAAAGGACGAAAAACTGTTTTTT.

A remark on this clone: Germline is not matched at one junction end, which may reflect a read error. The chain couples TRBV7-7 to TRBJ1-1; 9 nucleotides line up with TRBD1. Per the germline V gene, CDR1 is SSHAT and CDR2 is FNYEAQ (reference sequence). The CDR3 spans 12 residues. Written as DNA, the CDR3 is TGTGCTAGCAGCCCAACAGGGGGCTGGGCTTTCTTT. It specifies CASSPTGGWAFF.

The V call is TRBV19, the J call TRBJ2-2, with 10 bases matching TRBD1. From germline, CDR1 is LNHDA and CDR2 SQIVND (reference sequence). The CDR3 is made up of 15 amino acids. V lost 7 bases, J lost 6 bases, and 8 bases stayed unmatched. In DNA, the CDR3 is TGTGCCAGTAAGACGTCGACAGGGGGCTCCGGGGAGCTGTTTTTT. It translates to CASKTSTGGSGELFF.

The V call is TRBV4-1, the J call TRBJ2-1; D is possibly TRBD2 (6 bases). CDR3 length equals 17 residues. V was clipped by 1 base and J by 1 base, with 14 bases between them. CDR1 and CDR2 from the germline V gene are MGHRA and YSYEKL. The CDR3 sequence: CASSQAVLANSYNEQFF. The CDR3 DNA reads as TGCGCCAGCAGCCAAGCCGTTCTAGCGAATTCCTACAATGAGCAGTTCTTC.

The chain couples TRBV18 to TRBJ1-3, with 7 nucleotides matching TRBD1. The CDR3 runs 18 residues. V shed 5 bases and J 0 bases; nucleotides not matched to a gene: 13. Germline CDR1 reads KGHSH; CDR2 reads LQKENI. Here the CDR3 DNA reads TGTGCCAGCTCAACGACCCCGGGACAGATTATCTCTGGAAACACCATATATTTT. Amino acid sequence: CASSTTPGQIISGNTIYF.

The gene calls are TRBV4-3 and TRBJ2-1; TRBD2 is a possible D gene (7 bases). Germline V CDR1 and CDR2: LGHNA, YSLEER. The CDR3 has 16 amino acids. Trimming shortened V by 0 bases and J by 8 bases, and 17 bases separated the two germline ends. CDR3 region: CASSQELRGGHDEQFF. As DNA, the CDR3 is TGCGCCAGCAGCCAAGAATTGAGGGGGGGGCACGATGAGCAGTTCTTC.

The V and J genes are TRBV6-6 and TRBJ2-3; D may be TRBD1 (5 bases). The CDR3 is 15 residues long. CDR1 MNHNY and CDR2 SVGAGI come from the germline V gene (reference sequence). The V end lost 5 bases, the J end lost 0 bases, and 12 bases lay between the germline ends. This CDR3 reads CASSDRQSSTDTQYF. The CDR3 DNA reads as TGTGCCAGCAGTGATCGACAGTCTAGCACAGATACGCAGTATTTT.

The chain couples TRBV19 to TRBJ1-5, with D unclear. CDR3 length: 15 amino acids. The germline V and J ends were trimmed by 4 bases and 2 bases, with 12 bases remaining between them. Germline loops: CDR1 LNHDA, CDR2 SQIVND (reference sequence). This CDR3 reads CASSNPTGRNQPQHF. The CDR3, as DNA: TGTGCCAGTAGTAACCCCACGGGCCGCAATCAGCCCCAGCATTTT.

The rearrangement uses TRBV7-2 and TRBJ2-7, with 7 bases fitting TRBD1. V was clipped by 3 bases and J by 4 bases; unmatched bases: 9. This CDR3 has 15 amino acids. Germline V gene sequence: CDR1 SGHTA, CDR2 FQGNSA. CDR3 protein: CASSLNDRVAYEQYF. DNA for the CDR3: TGTGCCAGCAGCTTGAATGACAGGGTAGCGTACGAGCAGTACTTC.

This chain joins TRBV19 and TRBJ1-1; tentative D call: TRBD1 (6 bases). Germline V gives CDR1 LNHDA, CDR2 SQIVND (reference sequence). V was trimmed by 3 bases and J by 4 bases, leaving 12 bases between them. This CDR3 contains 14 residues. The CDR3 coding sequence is TGTGCCAGTAGTATTCCGGGGGGCCTCACTGAAGCTTTCTTT. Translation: CASSIPGGLTEAFF. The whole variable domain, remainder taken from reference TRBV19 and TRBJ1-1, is DGGITQSPKYLFRKEGQNVTLSCEQNLNHDAMYWYRQDPGQGLRLIYYSQIVNDFQKGDIAEGYSVSREKKESFPLTVTSAQKNPTAFYLCASSIPGGLTEAFFGQGTRLTVV.

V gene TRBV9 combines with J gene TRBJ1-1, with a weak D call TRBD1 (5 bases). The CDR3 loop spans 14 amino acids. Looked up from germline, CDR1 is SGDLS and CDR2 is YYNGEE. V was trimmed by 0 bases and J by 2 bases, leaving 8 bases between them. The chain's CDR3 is CASSVVGVNTEAFF. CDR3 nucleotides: TGTGCCAGCAGCGTAGTAGGGGTAAACACTGAAGCTTTCTTT.

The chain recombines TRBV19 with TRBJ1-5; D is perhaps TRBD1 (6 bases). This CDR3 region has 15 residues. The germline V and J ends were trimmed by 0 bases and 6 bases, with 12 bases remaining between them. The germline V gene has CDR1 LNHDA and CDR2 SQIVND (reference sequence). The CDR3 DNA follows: TGTGCCAGTAGTATAGACATGGTGGGGGCTCAGCCCCAGCATTTT. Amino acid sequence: CASSIDMVGAQPQHF. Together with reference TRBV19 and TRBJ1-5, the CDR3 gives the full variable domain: DGGITQSPKYLFRKEGQNVTLSCEQNLNHDAMYWYRQDPGQGLRLIYYSQIVNDFQKGDIAEGYSVSREKKESFPLTVTSAQKNPTAFYLCASSIDMVGAQPQHFGDGTRLSIL.

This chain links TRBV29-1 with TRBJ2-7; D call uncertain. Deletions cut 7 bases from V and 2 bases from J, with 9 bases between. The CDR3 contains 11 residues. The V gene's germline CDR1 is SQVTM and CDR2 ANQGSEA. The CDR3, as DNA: TGCAGCGCGAGGACGGCCTACGAGCAGTACTTC. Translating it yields CSARTAYEQYF.

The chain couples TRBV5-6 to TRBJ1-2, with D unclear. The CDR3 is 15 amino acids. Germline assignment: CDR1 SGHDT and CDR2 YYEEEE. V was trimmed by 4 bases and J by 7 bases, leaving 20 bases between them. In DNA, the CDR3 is TGTGCCAGCAGCAGGTATACGTCCGGTTCTTTTGGCTACACCTTC. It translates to CASSRYTSGSFGYTF.

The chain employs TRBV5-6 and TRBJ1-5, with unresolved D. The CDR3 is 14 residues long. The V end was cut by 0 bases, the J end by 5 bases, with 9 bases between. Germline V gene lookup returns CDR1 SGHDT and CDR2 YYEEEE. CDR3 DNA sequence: TGTGCCAGCAGCTTGGCGGGGTACCATCAGCCCCAGCATTTT. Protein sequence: CASSLAGYHQPQHF.

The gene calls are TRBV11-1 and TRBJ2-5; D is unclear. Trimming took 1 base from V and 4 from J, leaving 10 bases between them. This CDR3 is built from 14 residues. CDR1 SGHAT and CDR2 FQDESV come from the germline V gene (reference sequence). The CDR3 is CASSLGSDRETQYF. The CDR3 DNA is TGTGCCAGCAGCTTAGGAAGCGACCGAGAGACCCAGTACTTC.

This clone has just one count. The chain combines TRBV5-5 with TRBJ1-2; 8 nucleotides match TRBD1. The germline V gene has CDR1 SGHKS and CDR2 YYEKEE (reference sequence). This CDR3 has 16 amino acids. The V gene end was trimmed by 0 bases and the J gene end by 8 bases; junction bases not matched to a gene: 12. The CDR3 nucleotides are TGTGCCAGCAGCTTGGGCTCGGGACAGGTGGTATCGGGCTACACCTTC. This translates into CASSLGSGQVVSGYTF. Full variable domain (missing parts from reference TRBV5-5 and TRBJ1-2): DAGVTQSPTHLIKTRGQQVTLRCSPISGHKSVSWYQQVLGQGPQFIFQYYEKEERGRGNFPDRFSARQFPNYSSELNVNALLLGDSALYLCASSLGSGQVVSGYTFGSGTRLTVV.

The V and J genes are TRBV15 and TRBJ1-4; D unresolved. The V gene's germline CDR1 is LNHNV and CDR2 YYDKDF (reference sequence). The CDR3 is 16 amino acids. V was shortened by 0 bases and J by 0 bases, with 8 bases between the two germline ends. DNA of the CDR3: TGTGCCACCAGCAGAGAGGCAGCCGCAACTAATGAAAAACTGTTTTTT. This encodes CATSREAAATNEKLFF.

The CDR3 region is CASSLGTGRNEQYF. The CDR3 DNA reads TGCGCCAGCAGCTTGGGGACAGGGAGAAACGAGCAGTACTTC. V is TRBV5-1 and J is TRBJ2-7, with TRBD1 matching 8 bases. The germline CDR1 and CDR2 sequences are SGHRS and YFSETQ. V was clipped by 0 bases and J by 5 bases; unmatched bases: 4. The CDR3 is 14 amino acids.

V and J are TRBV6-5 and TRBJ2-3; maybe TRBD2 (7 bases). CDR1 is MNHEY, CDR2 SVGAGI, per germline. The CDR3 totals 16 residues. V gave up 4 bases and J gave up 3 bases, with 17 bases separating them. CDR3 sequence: CASSSLRGGSTDTQYF. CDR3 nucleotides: TGTGCCAGCAGTTCCTTGAGGGGGGGATCGACAGATACGCAGTATTTT.

CDR3 nucleotide sequence: TGTGCCAGTAGTATATTGTTTGCTGGAAACACCATATATTTT. Protein sequence: CASSILFAGNTIYF. The chain joins TRBV19 to TRBJ1-3; no clear D gene. Germline CDR1 is LNHDA and CDR2 is SQIVND (reference sequence). V was shortened by 2 bases and J by 2 bases, with 7 bases between the two germline ends. CDR3 length equals 14 residues.

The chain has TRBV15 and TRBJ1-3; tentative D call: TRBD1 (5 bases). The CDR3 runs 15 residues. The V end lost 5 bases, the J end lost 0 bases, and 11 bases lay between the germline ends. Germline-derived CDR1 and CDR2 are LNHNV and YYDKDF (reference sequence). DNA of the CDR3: TGTGCCACCAGCGAAACAGGAAGCTCTGGAAACACCATATATTTT. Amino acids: CATSETGSSGNTIYF. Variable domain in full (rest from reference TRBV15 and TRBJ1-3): DAMVIQNPRYQVTQFGKPVTLSCSQTLNHNVMYWYQQKSSQAPKLLFHYYDKDFNNEADTPDNFQSRRPNTSFCFLDIRSPGLGDTAMYLCATSETGSSGNTIYFGEGSWLTVV.

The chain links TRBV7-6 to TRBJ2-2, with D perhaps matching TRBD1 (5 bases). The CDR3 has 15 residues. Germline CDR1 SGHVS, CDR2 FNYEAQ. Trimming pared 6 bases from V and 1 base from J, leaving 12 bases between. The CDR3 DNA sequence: TGTGCCAGCAGTTTCAGGGTCCTGAACACCGGGGAGCTGTTTTTT. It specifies CASSFRVLNTGELFF.

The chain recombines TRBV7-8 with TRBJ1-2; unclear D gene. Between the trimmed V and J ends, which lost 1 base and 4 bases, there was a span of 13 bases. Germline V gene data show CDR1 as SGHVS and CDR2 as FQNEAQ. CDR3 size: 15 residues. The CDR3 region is CASSLGPRLVYGYTF. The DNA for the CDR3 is TGTGCCAGCAGCTTAGGTCCCCGTCTCGTCTATGGCTACACCTTC.

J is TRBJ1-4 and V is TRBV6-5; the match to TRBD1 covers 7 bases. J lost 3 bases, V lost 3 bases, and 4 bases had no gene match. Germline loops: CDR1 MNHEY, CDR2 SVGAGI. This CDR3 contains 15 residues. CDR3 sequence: CASSYDRVANEKLFF. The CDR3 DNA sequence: TGTGCCAGCAGTTATGACAGGGTAGCTAATGAAAAACTGTTTTTT.